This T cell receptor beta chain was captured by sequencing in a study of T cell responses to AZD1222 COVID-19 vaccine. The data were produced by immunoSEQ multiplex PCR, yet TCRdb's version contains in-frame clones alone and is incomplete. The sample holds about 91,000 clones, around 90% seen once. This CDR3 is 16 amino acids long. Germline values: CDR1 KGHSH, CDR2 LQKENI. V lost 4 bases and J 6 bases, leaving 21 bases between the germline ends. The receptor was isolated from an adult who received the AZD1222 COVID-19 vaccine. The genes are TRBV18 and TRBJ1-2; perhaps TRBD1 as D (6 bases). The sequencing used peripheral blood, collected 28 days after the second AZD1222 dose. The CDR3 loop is CASSLLEQTGVDGYTF. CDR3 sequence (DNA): TGTGCCAGCTCACTACTAGAGCAGACAGGCGTAGATGGCTACACCTTC.